This T cell receptor (beta chain) was captured by sequencing in a study of PD-1 blockade in classical Hodgkin lymphoma. Study observations and caveats: Baseline diversity was lower in partial responders and progressors than complete responders. Significantly greater TCR diversity emerged by C4D1 in CD4+ cells but not CD8+ cells.

Assay: immunoSEQ multiplex PCR; the TCRdb copy retains only in-frame clones and omits some. This repertoire shows under 40,000 clones, 76% found once; its top ten account for 16%. There was relapse after autologous stem cell transplantation in every patient, and there was variation in brentuximab vedotin exposure. Turning to this clone: The antigen is undetermined.

The receptor was derived from a human donor with classical Hodgkin lymphoma. The sample consisted of peripheral blood mononuclear cells (PBMCs), taken before the second cycle of nivolumab.

In DNA form, the CDR3 reads TGCGCCAGCAGCCAAGATTCGCAGGGGGCCGAAGAGACCCAGTACTTC. This codes for CASSQDSQGAEETQYF. This chain joins TRBV4-1 and TRBJ2-5, with 8 nucleotides matching TRBD1. The CDR3 sequence is 16 residues long. The V gene's germline CDR1 is MGHRA and CDR2 YSYEKL. The junction had 6 bases not matched to a gene; V was cut back by 0 bases and J by 3 bases.